Shown below are 20 T cell receptor beta chains from a single sample sequenced in a study of blood T cell repertoires in COVID-19 (dated by TCRdb to the early 2020s). Preparation of the library involved the immunoSEQ multiplex PCR assay. This is the immuneACCESS table as TCRdb keeps it, with only in-frame sequences that have V and J called. A part of the clones is gone; compared with another copy, unresolved V genes explain less than half, and the rest is unexplained. The sample table holds some 80,000 clones, of which about 85% were seen once. About 5.8% of the sample is in the top ten clones. Sequenced sample: peripheral blood. These receptors all come from a man in his sixties with active or convalescent COVID-19.

The V gene is TRBV19, the J gene TRBJ2-3, with TRBD2 matching over 7 bases. Trimming took 7 bases from V and 4 from J; bases not matched to a gene: 5. The CDR3 has 13 amino acids. Germline V lookup: CDR1 LNHDA, CDR2 SQIVND (reference sequence). The CDR3 sequence: CASKASGPDTQYF. The CDR3 DNA reads TGTGCCAGTAAGGCTAGCGGTCCAGATACGCAGTATTTT.

The V and J genes are TRBV5-5 and TRBJ2-5; 12 bases align to TRBD1. V shed 4 bases, J shed 2 bases, and the junction held 6 bases outside the gene matches. In germline, CDR1 is SGHKS, CDR2 YYEKEE (reference sequence). The CDR3 loop spans 16 amino acids. The CDR3 nucleotides read TGTGCCAGCAGCCAAGGGGACAGGGGGCGGCAAGAGACCCAGTACTTC. Encoded protein: CASSQGDRGRQETQYF. Filled out from reference TRBV5-5 and TRBJ2-5, the complete variable domain reads DAGVTQSPTHLIKTRGQQVTLRCSPISGHKSVSWYQQVLGQGPQFIFQYYEKEERGRGNFPDRFSARQFPNYSSELNVNALLLGDSALYLCASSQGDRGRQETQYFGPGTRLLVL.

The gene calls are TRBV2 and TRBJ1-4; 8 nucleotides match TRBD1. V lost 11 bases to trimming and J lost 8 bases; unmatched junction nucleotides: 10. Germline-derived CDR1 and CDR2 are SNHLY and FYNNEI. The CDR3 has 13 residues. The CDR3 is CASTTGVGEKLFF. In nucleotides, the CDR3 is TGTGCCTCAACGACAGGGGTCGGAGAAAAACTGTTTTTT.

The gene calls are TRBV19 and TRBJ1-2, with 7 bases identical to TRBD1. The CDR3 loop spans 15 amino acids. The J segment lost 3 bases and the V segment lost 10 bases, leaving 14 bases of the junction unmatched. Looked up from germline, CDR1 is LNHDA and CDR2 is SQIVND (reference sequence). Here the CDR3 reads CATQVQGRSDYGYTF. In nucleotides, the CDR3 is TGTGCCACCCAGGTACAGGGGAGAAGTGACTATGGCTACACCTTC.

The sample holds one count of this clone. This chain uses TRBV18 with TRBJ1-2; a weak D match, TRBD1 (5 bases). CDR1 and CDR2 from the germline V gene are KGHSH and LQKENI. The CDR3 runs to 13 residues. The V end lost 3 bases, the J end lost 6 bases, and 11 bases lay between the germline ends. The CDR3 protein is CASSPAREDGYTF. Here the CDR3 DNA reads TGTGCCAGCTCACCGGCCAGGGAAGATGGCTACACCTTC.

The J gene is TRBJ2-4, the V gene TRBV6-2 or TRBV6-3; D is undetermined. This CDR3 has 13 amino acids. The germline gives CDR1 MNHEY, CDR2 SVGEGT. Trimming took off 1 base at V and 7 bases at J, with 8 bases between the two ends. The CDR3 nucleotides are TGTGCCAGCAGTTACTTGTCCCAGAACATTCAGTACTTC. This encodes CASSYLSQNIQYF.

V and J are TRBV5-1 and TRBJ2-5; D is perhaps TRBD1 (6 bases). The germline V gene encodes CDR1 SGHRS and CDR2 YFSETQ. V lost 2 bases to trimming and J lost 4 bases, with 9 bases between them. The CDR3 extends over 13 amino acids. The CDR3 sequence: CASSFKGVETQYF. The CDR3 DNA sequence: TGCGCCAGCAGCTTCAAGGGGGTAGAGACCCAGTACTTC.

CDR3 nucleotides: TGTGCCAGCTCACCTAAGGCGGTGGGCGAGCAGTACTTC. It encodes CASSPKAVGEQYF. The chain uses TRBV18 and TRBJ2-7; D is unresolved. The CDR3 covers 13 residues. V lost 3 bases and J lost 6, with 12 bases in between. Germline V gives CDR1 KGHSH, CDR2 LQKENI.

This clone was seen only a few times. This chain joins TRBV25-1 and TRBJ1-6; D remains ambiguous. Germline CDR1 is MGHDK and CDR2 is SYGVNS. Between the trimmed V and J ends, which lost 0 bases and 12 bases, there was a span of 6 bases. The CDR3 consists of 12 residues. The CDR3 DNA reads as TGTGCCAGCAGTGAATATGCCGGACCCCTCCACTTT. The encoded protein is CASSEYAGPLHF.

The chain combines TRBV7-9 with TRBJ2-7; TRBD2 agrees at 7 bases. Per the germline V gene, CDR1 is SEHNR and CDR2 is FQNEAQ (reference sequence). Trimming removed 0 bases from V and 0 bases from J; junction bases left unmatched: 2. This CDR3 is built from 15 residues. CDR3 region: CASSLAGGGSYEQYF. Written as DNA, the CDR3 is TGTGCCAGCAGCTTAGCGGGCGGGGGCTCCTACGAGCAGTACTTC. The whole variable domain, filled in from reference TRBV7-9 and TRBJ2-7, reads DTGVSQNPRHKITKRGQNVTFRCDPISEHNRLYWYRQTLGQGPEFLTYFQNEAQLEKSRLLSDRFSAERPKGSFSTLEIQRTEQGDSAMYLCASSLAGGGSYEQYFGPGTRLTVT.

This chain links TRBV7-9 with TRBJ2-1; D is possibly TRBD2 (6 bases). Germline V gives CDR1 SEHNR, CDR2 FQNEAQ (reference sequence). Deletions cut 5 bases from V and 5 bases from J, with 16 bases between. This CDR3 region has 15 residues. The CDR3 coding sequence is TGTGCCAGCAGCCCCCTGGGACTTACGGACAATGAGCAGTTCTTC. This sequence encodes CASSPLGLTDNEQFF. The full variable domain, its missing parts supplied by reference TRBV7-9 and TRBJ2-1, is DTGVSQNPRHKITKRGQNVTFRCDPISEHNRLYWYRQTLGQGPEFLTYFQNEAQLEKSRLLSDRFSAERPKGSFSTLEIQRTEQGDSAMYLCASSPLGLTDNEQFFGPGTRLTVL.

This clone is medium-sized (0.01 to 0.1%) by share. The V and J genes are TRBV11-2 and TRBJ2-2, with D possibly matching TRBD2 (5 bases). Germline values: CDR1 SGHAT, CDR2 FQNNGV. V lost 5 bases, J lost 6 bases, and 13 bases lay in between. This CDR3 is built from 14 residues. The CDR3 reads CASSGPRGPGELFF. The CDR3 DNA sequence: TGTGCCAGCAGCGGCCCCCGGGGTCCCGGGGAGCTGTTTTTT.

DNA for the CDR3: TGTGCCAGCAGCCCCACGGGCGGGGAAGATACGCAGTATTTT. Translated: CASSPTGGEDTQYF. This rearrangement joins TRBV7-3 to TRBJ2-3; tentatively, D is TRBD2 (6 bases). V gave up 5 bases and J gave up 5 bases, with 14 bases separating them. The CDR3 runs 14 residues. Germline V gene lookup returns CDR1 SGHTA and CDR2 FQGTGA.

This clone was detected only a few times. The junction does not match germline at one end; this may be a read error. The chain recombines TRBV15 with TRBJ1-2; the D gene is possibly TRBD1 (5 bases). Germline V gene lookup returns CDR1 LNHNV and CDR2 YYDKDF (reference sequence). The length of the CDR3 is 14 residues. The CDR3 sequence: CATTRGAGLYGYTF. The CDR3 region has the DNA TGTGCCACCACCAGAGGGGCGGGACTATATGGCTACACCTTC.

The CDR3: CASSEGQAGEKLFF. CDR3 DNA sequence: TGTGCCAGCAGTGAAGGACAGGCAGGCGAAAAACTGTTTTTT. V and J are TRBV2 and TRBJ1-4, with D possibly being TRBD1 (6 bases). CDR1 is SNHLY and CDR2 is FYNNEI in the germline V gene. The V end was cut by 1 base, the J end by 8 bases, with 11 bases between. CDR3 size: 14 residues.

This clone was seen more than once but under ten times. The chain links TRBV6-5 to TRBJ2-3, with D possibly being TRBD2 (6 bases). The CDR3 has 16 amino acids. CDR1 is MNHEY, CDR2 SVGAGI, per germline. Trimming shortened V by 2 bases and J by 7 bases, and 19 bases separated the two germline ends. The CDR3 protein is CASSYKGGRSFYTQYF. The CDR3 bases are TGTGCCAGCAGTTACAAGGGAGGACGGAGCTTTTATACGCAGTATTTT.

The rearrangement links TRBV6-4 to TRBJ2-1; D possibly corresponds to TRBD2 (6 bases). Germline assignment: CDR1 MRHNA and CDR2 SNTAGT. The germline V and J ends were trimmed by 3 bases and 0 bases, with 15 bases remaining between them. CDR3 length equals 17 residues. The CDR3 here is CASSEVGGVSSYNEQFF. In nucleotides, the CDR3 is TGTGCCAGCAGTGAGGTGGGCGGGGTAAGCTCCTACAATGAGCAGTTCTTC.

The genes are TRBV7-3 and TRBJ2-3; weak D call: TRBD2 (5 bases). The CDR3 spans 15 residues. CDR1 SGHTA and CDR2 FQGTGA come from the germline V gene. The V end was cut by 4 bases, the J end by 4 bases, with 15 bases between. CDR3 bases: TGTGCCAGCAGCTCTGAGGGTTGGTGGGCAGATACGCAGTATTTT. As protein: CASSSEGWWADTQYF.

This rearrangement joins TRBV6-5 to TRBJ1-2, with D possibly being TRBD1 (5 bases). The germline V gene has CDR1 MNHEY and CDR2 SVGAGI. CDR3 size: 12 residues. V lost 6 bases and J 8 bases, leaving 13 bases between the germline ends. Here the CDR3 DNA reads TGTGCCAGCAGAGGGCAGGGTAGGGGCTACACCTTC. Translated: CASRGQGRGYTF.

The chain carries TRBV27 and TRBJ2-7; D remains ambiguous. V dropped 3 bases and J dropped 0 bases, with 9 bases sitting between them. CDR1 is MNHEY and CDR2 is SMNVEV in the germline V gene (reference sequence). This CDR3 contains 14 residues. CDR3 region: CASSFSESSYEQYF. DNA for the CDR3: TGTGCCAGCAGTTTTTCGGAGAGCTCCTACGAGCAGTACTTC.